This entry is about one T cell receptor beta chain. Its antigen is unknown. Germline V CDR1 and CDR2: LGHNA, YSLEER. The junction had 8 bases not matched to a gene; V was cut back by 0 bases and J by 3 bases. The CDR3 contains 17 residues. TCRdb's copy holds only in-frame clones and misses some; the assay was immunoSEQ multiplex PCR. The sample consists of 75,000 to 95,000 clones, 92% of them appearing once. The sample comes from a study of OX40 agonist ivuxolimab in advanced cancers. Overall study findings and caveats: Relatively little clonal expansion, among the lowest observed, appeared in partial responders at 0.1-3.0 mg/kg. Relative to CD4+, CD8+ T cells held more expanded clones on average.

The TCR comes from an adult with an advanced solid tumor such as melanoma, head and neck, liver or kidney cancer. The material sequenced was CD4+ or CD8+ T cells sorted from blood, taken in a trial of the OX40 agonist ivuxolimab. This chain connects TRBV4-3 to TRBJ2-7; 10 bases are a match to TRBD2. The DNA for the CDR3 is TGCGCCAGCAGCCAAGAGCCTGGGGCTAGCGGGGGCTACGAGCAGTACTTC. Amino acid sequence: CASSQEPGASGGYEQYF.